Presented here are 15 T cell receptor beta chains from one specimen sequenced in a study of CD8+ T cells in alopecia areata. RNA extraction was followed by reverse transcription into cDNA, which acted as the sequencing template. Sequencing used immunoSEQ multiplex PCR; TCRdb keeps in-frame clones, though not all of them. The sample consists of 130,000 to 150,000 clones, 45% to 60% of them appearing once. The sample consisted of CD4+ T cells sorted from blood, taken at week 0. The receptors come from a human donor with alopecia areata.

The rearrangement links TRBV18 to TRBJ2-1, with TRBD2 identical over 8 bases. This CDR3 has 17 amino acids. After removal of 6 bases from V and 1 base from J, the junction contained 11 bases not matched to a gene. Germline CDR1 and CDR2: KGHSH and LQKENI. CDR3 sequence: CASSPPFAGGSYNEQFF. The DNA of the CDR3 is TGTGCCAGCTCGCCGCCTTTCGCGGGAGGATCCTACAATGAGCAGTTCTTC.

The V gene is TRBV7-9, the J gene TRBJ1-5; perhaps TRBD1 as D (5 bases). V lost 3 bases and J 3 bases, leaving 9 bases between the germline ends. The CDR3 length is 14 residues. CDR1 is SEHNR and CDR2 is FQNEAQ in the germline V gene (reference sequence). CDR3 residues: CASSFTGNNQPQHF. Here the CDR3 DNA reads TGTGCCAGCAGCTTCACAGGAAACAATCAGCCCCAGCATTTT.

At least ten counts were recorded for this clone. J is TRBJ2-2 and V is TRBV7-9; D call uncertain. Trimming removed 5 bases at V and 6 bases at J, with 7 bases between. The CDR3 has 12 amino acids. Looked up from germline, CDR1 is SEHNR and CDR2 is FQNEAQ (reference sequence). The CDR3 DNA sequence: TGTGCCAGCAGCGCGGCAGCCGGGGAGCTGTTTTTT. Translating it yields CASSAAAGELFF.

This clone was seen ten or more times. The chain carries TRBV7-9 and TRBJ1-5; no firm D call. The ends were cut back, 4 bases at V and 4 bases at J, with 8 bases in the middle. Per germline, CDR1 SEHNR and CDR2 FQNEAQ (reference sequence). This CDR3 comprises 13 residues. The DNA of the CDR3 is TGTGCCAGCAGCTCCGGGTCTAATCAGCCCCAGCATTTT. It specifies CASSSGSNQPQHF. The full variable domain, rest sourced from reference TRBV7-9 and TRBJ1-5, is DTGVSQNPRHKITKRGQNVTFRCDPISEHNRLYWYRQTLGQGPEFLTYFQNEAQLEKSRLLSDRFSAERPKGSFSTLEIQRTEQGDSAMYLCASSSGSNQPQHFGDGTRLSIL.

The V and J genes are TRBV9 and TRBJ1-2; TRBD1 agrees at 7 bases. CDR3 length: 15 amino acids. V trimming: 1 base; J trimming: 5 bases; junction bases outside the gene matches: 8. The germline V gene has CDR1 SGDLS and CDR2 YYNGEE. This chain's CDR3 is CASSVSRQGRYGYTF. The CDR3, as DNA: TGTGCCAGCAGCGTATCCCGACAGGGAAGGTATGGCTACACCTTC.

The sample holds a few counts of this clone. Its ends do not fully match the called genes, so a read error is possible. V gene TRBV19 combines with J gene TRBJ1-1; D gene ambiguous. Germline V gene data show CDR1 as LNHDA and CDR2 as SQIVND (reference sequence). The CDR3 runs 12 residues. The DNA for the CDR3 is TGTGCCAGTAGTGTAGACCAGAGAAAAGCTTTCTTT. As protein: CASSVDQRKAFF.

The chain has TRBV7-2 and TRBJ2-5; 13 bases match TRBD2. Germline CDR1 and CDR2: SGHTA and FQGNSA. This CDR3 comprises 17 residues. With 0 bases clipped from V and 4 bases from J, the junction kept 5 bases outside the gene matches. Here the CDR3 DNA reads TGTGCCAGCAGCTTAGCCCCACTAGCGGGAGGGGGAGAGACCCAGTACTTC. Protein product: CASSLAPLAGGGETQYF.

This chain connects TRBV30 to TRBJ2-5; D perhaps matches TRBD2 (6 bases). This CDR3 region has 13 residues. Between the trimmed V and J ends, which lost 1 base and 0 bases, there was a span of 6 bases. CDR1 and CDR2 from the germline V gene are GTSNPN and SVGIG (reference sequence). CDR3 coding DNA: TGTGCCTGGAGTGGGGACTACCAAGAGACCCAGTACTTC. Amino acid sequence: CAWSGDYQETQYF.

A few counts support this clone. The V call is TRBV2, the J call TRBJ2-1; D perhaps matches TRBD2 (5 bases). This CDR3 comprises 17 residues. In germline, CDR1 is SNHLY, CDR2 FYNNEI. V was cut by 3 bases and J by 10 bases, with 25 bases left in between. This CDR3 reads CASSEWFPAAIFGEQFF. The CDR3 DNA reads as TGTGCCAGCAGTGAGTGGTTTCCAGCGGCTATCTTCGGGGAGCAGTTCTTC.

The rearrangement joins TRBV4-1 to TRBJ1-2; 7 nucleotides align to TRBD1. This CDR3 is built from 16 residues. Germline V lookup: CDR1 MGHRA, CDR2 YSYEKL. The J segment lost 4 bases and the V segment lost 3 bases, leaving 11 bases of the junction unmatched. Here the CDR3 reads CASSQAGQAFFYGYTF. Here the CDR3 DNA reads TGCGCCAGCAGCCAGGCCGGACAGGCTTTTTTCTATGGCTACACCTTC.

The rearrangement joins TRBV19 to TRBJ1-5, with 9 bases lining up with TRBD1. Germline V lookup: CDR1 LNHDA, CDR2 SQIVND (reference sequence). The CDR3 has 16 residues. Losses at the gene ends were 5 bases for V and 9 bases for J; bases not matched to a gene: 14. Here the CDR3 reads CASSPRDRAGARPQHF. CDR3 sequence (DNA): TGTGCCAGTAGTCCGAGGGACAGGGCCGGGGCAAGGCCCCAGCATTTT.

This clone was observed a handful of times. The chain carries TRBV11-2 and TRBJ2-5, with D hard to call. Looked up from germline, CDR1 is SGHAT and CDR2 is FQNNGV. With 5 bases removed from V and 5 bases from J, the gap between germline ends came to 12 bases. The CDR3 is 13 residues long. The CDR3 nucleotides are TGTGCCAGCAGCCGAAGCAGGTCGGAGACCCAGTACTTC. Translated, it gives CASSRSRSETQYF.

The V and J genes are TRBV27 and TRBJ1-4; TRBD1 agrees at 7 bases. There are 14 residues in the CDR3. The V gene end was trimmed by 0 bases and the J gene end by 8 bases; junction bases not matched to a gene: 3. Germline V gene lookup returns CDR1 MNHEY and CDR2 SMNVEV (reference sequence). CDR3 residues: CASSLSFRGEKLFF. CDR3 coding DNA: TGTGCCAGCAGTTTATCGTTCAGGGGGGAAAAACTGTTTTTT.

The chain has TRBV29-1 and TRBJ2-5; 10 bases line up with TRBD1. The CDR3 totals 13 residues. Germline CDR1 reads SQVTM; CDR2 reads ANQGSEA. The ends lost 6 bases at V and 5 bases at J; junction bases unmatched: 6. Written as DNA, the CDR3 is TGCAGCGTCGACAGGGGGCGGGGGGAGACCCAGTACTTC. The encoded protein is CSVDRGRGETQYF.

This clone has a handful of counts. The CDR3 loop reads CASTPDPRDRNQPQHF. The CDR3 nucleotides read TGTGCCAGCACTCCAGATCCCCGGGACAGGAATCAGCCCCAGCATTTT. J is TRBJ1-5 and V is TRBV9, with 8 bases lining up with TRBD1. Germline assignment: CDR1 SGDLS and CDR2 YYNGEE. The ends lost 6 bases at V and 4 bases at J; junction bases unmatched: 12. This CDR3 region has 16 residues.